The 15 T cell receptor beta chains in this list originate from one sample, sequenced in a study of Graves' ophthalmopathy and Graves' hyperthyroidism. TCR beta CDR3 regions were amplified from RNA transcripts. In the first round, RT-PCR was carried out with HTBI primers, and a multiplex PCR formed the second round. TCRdb used MiXCR to reprocess the multiplex PCR reads, holding one entry per CDR3 protein. The sample has roughly 400,000 distinct CDR3 sequences, around 18% seen once. Source material: peripheral blood. These receptors all stem from a woman between 18 and 29 years old with Graves' ophthalmopathy.

This clonotype was counted ten times or more. The CDR3 bases are TGTGCCAGCAGCTTAGCCACAGCTCCTCGCTTCAGGACATTTACCTACGAGCAGTACTTC. Amino acids: CASSLATAPRFRTFTYEQYF. The genes are TRBV7-8 and TRBJ2-7, with D possibly being TRBD1 (5 bases). This CDR3 is built from 20 residues. In germline, CDR1 is SGHVS, CDR2 FQNEAQ. V lost 0 bases, J lost 2 bases, and 26 bases lay in between.

In its sample, this clonotype was seen many times. The CDR3, as DNA: TGTGCCAGTAAGGGCTATTATCAGACCCAGTACTTC. Translated: CASKGYYQTQYF. This chain joins TRBV19 and TRBJ2-5; D remains unclear. CDR3 size: 12 residues. The ends were cut back, 7 bases at V and 6 bases at J, with 12 bases in the middle. The V gene's germline CDR1 is LNHDA and CDR2 SQIVND (reference sequence).

This clonotype was observed at least ten times. The chain is built from TRBV28 and TRBJ1-1; TRBD1 is a possible D gene (6 bases). The V and J ends lost 7 bases and 4 bases respectively, with 19 bases between them. The CDR3 is made up of 15 amino acids. Germline values: CDR1 MDHEN, CDR2 SYDVKM. CDR3 loop: CASIAWTRGSTEAFF. CDR3 nucleotides: TGTGCCAGCATCGCCTGGACCAGGGGAAGCACTGAAGCTTTCTTT.

The chain carries TRBV7-2 and TRBJ1-2; 9 nucleotides align to TRBD1. With 5 bases clipped from V and 4 bases from J, the junction kept 8 bases outside the gene matches. The CDR3 is 15 residues long. Germline V lookup: CDR1 SGHTA, CDR2 FQGNSA. The CDR3 here is CASSPRQGVIYGYTF. CDR3 bases: TGTGCCAGCAGCCCCAGACAGGGGGTCATCTATGGCTACACCTTC.

This clonotype was counted once. The chain carries TRBV12-3 or TRBV12-4 and TRBJ2-7; TRBD2 matches 11 bases. Unmatched junction bases numbered 8, after V lost 7 bases and J lost 3 bases. The CDR3 runs to 15 residues. The CDR3 here is CASTPGTSGDYEQYF. The CDR3 coding sequence is TGTGCCAGCACCCCCGGGACTAGCGGAGACTACGAGCAGTACTTC.

This clonotype came up many times. The V and J genes are TRBV5-1 and TRBJ1-1; D perhaps matches TRBD1 (6 bases). V was pared by 7 bases and J by 3 bases, with 19 bases between. The CDR3 contains 15 residues. Germline CDR1 SGHRS, CDR2 YFSETQ. For the CDR3, the DNA is TGCGCCAGCGCAAGGGGGGGAGTTACGGACACTGAAGCTTTCTTT. Protein product: CASARGGVTDTEAFF.

This clonotype was seen repeatedly, ten times or more. The rearrangement joins TRBV19 to TRBJ2-2; 9 bases agree with TRBD1. V gave up 3 bases and J gave up 4 bases; unmatched junction bases: 6. Per the germline V gene, CDR1 is LNHDA and CDR2 is SQIVND (reference sequence). This CDR3 contains 16 residues. CDR3 in DNA: TGTGCCAGTAGTATTGCAACAGGGGGCCGCACCGGGGAGCTGTTTTTT. Translation: CASSIATGGRTGELFF.

This clonotype has a count of ten or more. The V and J genes are TRBV4-2 and TRBJ2-7; D may match TRBD1 or TRBD2 (5 bases each). Germline values: CDR1 LGHNA, CDR2 YNFKEQ. V lost 3 bases, J lost 4 bases, and 13 bases lay in between. The CDR3 loop spans 14 amino acids. The chain's CDR3 is CASSHEGQGYEQYF. CDR3 nucleotides: TGTGCCAGCAGCCATGAGGGCCAGGGATACGAGCAGTACTTC.

This clonotype was observed at least ten times. The rearrangement joins TRBV28 to TRBJ2-7; 16 bases match TRBD2. This CDR3 is 17 amino acids long. Germline V gene data show CDR1 as MDHEN and CDR2 as SYDVKM. The V gene end was trimmed by 1 base and the J gene end by 2 bases; junction bases not matched to a gene: 2. CDR3 nucleotide sequence: TGTGCCAGCAGTTTATTGGGACTAGCGGGGGGGCCCTACGAGCAGTACTTC. Its translation: CASSLLGLAGGPYEQYF.

This clonotype was observed at least ten times. This chain uses TRBV18 with TRBJ1-3; D not resolved. V was trimmed by 4 bases and J by 8 bases, leaving 12 bases between them. Germline CDR1 reads KGHSH; CDR2 reads LQKENI. The CDR3 extends over 13 amino acids. The CDR3 DNA reads TGTGCCAGCTCACTCTCCGGAAGGGACACCATATATTTT. It translates to CASSLSGRDTIYF.

This clonotype was counted many times. The chain employs TRBV11-1 and TRBJ2-7; no clear D. This CDR3 comprises 18 residues. Trimming left V 3 bases short and J 4 bases short, with 25 bases between. Germline assignment: CDR1 SGHAT and CDR2 FQDESV (reference sequence). The CDR3 nucleotides read TGTGCCAGCAGCTTTCCCCAGGCCCCTTACCCCACCGATTACGAGCAGTACTTC. Encoded protein: CASSFPQAPYPTDYEQYF.

This clonotype was found many times. The chain uses TRBV7-2 and TRBJ1-2; perhaps TRBD1 as D (5 bases). This CDR3 region has 14 residues. V lost 2 bases, J lost 2 bases, and 9 bases lay in between. Per germline, CDR1 SGHTA and CDR2 FQGNSA. DNA for the CDR3: TGTGCCAGCAGCTTATCAGGGCAAAACTATGGCTACACCTTC. Its protein is CASSLSGQNYGYTF. The full variable domain, completed using reference TRBV7-2 and TRBJ1-2, is GAGVSQSPSNKVTEKGKDVELRCDPISGHTALYWYRQSLGQGLEFLIYFQGNSAPDKSGLPSDRFSAERTGGSVSTLTIQRTQQEDSAVYLCASSLSGQNYGYTFGSGTRLTVV.

In its sample, this clonotype was seen many times. This chain connects TRBV6-2 or TRBV6-3 to TRBJ1-1; maybe TRBD1 (5 bases). CDR3 length: 15 amino acids. The ends were cut back, 3 bases at V and 3 bases at J, with 14 bases in the middle. The germline V gene has CDR1 MNHEY and CDR2 SVGEGT. Written as DNA, the CDR3 is TGTGCCAGCAGTTATCGGACACGAGGGGACACTGAAGCTTTCTTT. It specifies CASSYRTRGDTEAFF.

This clonotype was recorded many times. The J gene is TRBJ1-3, the V gene TRBV6-1; maybe TRBD1 (5 bases). The germline CDR1 and CDR2 sequences are MNHNS and SASEGT. The CDR3 runs 14 residues. Trimming cost V 7 bases and J 5 bases, with 15 bases left between them. The CDR3 DNA reads as TGTGCCAGCACCACGGGGGGTTTGAGAAACACCATATATTTT. Amino acid sequence: CASTTGGLRNTIYF.

This clonotype was detected ten times or more. The chain joins TRBV5-1 to TRBJ2-7; D unresolved. CDR3 size: 14 residues. With 4 bases removed from V and 1 base from J, the gap between germline ends came to 12 bases. The germline CDR1 and CDR2 sequences are SGHRS and YFSETQ. DNA of the CDR3: TGCGCCAGCAGCCCTAAAAAGACTTCCTACGAGCAGTACTTC. Translating it yields CASSPKKTSYEQYF.